The T cell receptor (beta chain) under discussion was sequenced for a study of blood T cell repertoires in COVID-19 (TCRdb year 2020). Broadly, across the study: Samples from collaborators originated in the United States, Italy and Spain and spanned both the acute and convalescent phases of COVID-19. Samples were obtained from the ongoing ImmuneRACE study (first 160 participants) and from 1,254 subjects provided by 6 global collaborators. Sample metadata almost always included a de-identified subject ID, COVID-19 status, age in years and sex. Subjects who had been exposed to COVID-19, were actively infected with it, or had recovered from it provided the deeply sampled blood TCRbeta repertoires that made up the dataset. The repertoires were released in a freely available public database meant as a resource for research on the immune response to SARS-CoV-2. The material from the prospective study consisted of cDNA or gDNA derived from T cells, B-cell-depleted T cells, or PBMCs. Where available, HLA class I and class II types were obtained from metadata supplied by the sample provider rather than from assay-based typing.

V is pruned by 3 bases and J by 7 bases, leaving 6 bases of the junction without a gene match. Counted from cysteine to phenylalanine, this CDR3 has 15 amino acids. The entry retains the CDR3 DNA only, 45 bases that are in frame from base 1. The germline V gene (reference sequence) yields MNHEY for CDR1 and SMNVEV for CDR2. Study-wide findings and limitations: The amount of clinical and demographic metadata varied by source and participant and was provided uncurated.

The collaborating institutions used their own protocols to collect whole blood in K2EDTA tubes. Collaborator samples were shipped for TCRbeta analysis as frozen whole blood, isolated PBMCs, or DNA extracted from either sample type. Worth noting for this clone: The specificity of this receptor is unknown. Base qualities are not provided; no much larger clone lies one nucleotide away.

TCRbeta CDR3 regions were amplified from genomic DNA using the immunoSEQ Assay, a bias-controlled multiplex PCR. The source study handled its data this way. The number of nucleated cells in each sample was estimated by amplification of reference gene primers within the assay. To quantify the absolute abundance of each unique TCRbeta CDR3 rearrangement, sequence reads were collapsed and filtered. For each sample, productive Simpson clonality was calculated as the square root of Simpson's diversity index across productive rearrangements. This immuneACCESS table, as held by TCRdb, lists in-frame sequences with V and J called but not all clones. Of the missing ones, under half trace to an unresolved V gene in checked studies; the others have no known cause. V, J and clone size derive from that table, while D and trimming were established from the DNA sequence. The sample data list 180,000 or so clones, and approximately 85% of these were observed just once. The leading ten clones occupy around 8% of the sample.

The specimen was peripheral blood. The chain is encoded by TRBV27 joined to TRBJ1-6; 7 junctional bases match TRBD1. This TCR derives from a woman aged 55 to 70 with acute or convalescent COVID-19. The CDR3 region has the sequence CASSFDRASNSPLHF. The DNA is as follows: TGTGCCAGCAGTTTTGACAGGGCGTCAAATTCACCCCTCCACTTT.